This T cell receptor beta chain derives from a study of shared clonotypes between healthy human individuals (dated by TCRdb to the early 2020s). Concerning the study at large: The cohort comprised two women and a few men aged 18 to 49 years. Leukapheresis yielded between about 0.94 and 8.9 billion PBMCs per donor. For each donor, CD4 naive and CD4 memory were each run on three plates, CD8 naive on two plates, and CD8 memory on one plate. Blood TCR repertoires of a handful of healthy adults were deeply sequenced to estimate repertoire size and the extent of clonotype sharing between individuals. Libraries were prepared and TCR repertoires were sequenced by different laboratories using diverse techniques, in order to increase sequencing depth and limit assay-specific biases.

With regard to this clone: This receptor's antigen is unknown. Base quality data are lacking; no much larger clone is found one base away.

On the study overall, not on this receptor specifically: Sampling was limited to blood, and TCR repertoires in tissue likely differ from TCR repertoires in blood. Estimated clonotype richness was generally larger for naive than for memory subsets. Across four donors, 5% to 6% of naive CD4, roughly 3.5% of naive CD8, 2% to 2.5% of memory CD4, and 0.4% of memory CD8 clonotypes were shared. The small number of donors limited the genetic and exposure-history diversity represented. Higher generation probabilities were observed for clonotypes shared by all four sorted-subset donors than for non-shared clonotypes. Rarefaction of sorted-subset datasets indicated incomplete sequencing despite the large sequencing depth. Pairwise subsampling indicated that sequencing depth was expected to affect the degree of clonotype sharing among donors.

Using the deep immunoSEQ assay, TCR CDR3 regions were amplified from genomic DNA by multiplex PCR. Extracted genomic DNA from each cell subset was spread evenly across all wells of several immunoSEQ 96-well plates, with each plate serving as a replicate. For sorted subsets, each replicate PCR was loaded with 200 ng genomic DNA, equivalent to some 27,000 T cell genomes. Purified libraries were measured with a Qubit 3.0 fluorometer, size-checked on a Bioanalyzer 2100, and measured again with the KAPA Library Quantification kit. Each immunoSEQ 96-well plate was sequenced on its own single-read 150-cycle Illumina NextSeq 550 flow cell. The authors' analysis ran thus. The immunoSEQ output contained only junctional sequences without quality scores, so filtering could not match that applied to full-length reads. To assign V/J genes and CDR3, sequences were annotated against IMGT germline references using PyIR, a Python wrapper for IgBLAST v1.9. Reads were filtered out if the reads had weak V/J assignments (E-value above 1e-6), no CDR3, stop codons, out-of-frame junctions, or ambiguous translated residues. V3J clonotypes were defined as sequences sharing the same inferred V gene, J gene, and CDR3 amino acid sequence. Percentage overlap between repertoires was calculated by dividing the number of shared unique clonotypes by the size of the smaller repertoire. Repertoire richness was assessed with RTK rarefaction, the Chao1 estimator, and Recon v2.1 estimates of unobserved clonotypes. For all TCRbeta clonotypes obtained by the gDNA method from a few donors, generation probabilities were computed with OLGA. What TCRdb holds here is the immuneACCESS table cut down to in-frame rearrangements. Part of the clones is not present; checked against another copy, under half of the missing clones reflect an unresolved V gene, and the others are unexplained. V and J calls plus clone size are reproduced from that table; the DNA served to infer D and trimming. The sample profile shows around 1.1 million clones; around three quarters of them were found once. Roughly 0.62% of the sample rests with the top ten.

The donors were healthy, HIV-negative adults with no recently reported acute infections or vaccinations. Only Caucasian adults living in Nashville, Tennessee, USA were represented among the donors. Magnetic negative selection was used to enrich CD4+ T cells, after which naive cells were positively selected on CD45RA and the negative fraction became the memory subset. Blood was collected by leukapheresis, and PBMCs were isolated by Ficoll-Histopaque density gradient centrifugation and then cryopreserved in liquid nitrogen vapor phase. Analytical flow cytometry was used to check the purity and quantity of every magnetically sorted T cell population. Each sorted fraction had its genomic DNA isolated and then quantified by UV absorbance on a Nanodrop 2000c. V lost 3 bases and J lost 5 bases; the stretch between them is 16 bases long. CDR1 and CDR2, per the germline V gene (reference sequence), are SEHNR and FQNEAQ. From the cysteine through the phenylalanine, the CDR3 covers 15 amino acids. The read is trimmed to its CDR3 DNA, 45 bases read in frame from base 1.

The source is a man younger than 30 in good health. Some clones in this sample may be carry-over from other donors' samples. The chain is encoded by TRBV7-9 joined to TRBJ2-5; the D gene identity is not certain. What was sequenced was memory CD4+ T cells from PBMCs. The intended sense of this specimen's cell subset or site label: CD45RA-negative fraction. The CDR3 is CASSFSPNLGETQYF. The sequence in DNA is TGTGCCAGCAGCTTTAGCCCAAACCTCGGTGAGACCCAGTACTTC.